Included here is one TCR beta chain sequence, with context. This CDR3 contains 14 residues. V lost 2 bases, J lost 3 bases, and 4 bases stayed unmatched. Germline values: CDR1 LGHDT, CDR2 YNNKEL (reference sequence). The data are from a study of blood T cell repertoires in COVID-19. As for the study in general: Italy, Spain and the United States were the sources of the convalescent and acute COVID-19 samples. PBMCs, B-cell-depleted T cells, or T cells provided the cDNA or gDNA that made up the material.

Authors' processing steps: Reference gene primer amplification in the assay estimated nucleated cell counts. Sequencing used immunoSEQ multiplex PCR; TCRdb keeps in-frame clones, though not all of them. That table is the source of V, J and clone size, and D and trimming were worked out from the DNA. Counted here are about 71,000 clones, 75% to 95% occurring once; the ten biggest clones make up under 6.5%. The sequenced material came from peripheral blood. This TCR was recovered from a woman aged 18-29 years with acute or convalescent COVID-19. The genes are TRBV3-1 (or the pseudogene TRBV3-2) and TRBJ2-7; 7 bases fit TRBD1. The CDR3 region is CASSQPGQYYEQYF. Here the CDR3 DNA reads TGTGCCAGCAGCCAACCGGGACAGTACTACGAGCAGTACTTC.